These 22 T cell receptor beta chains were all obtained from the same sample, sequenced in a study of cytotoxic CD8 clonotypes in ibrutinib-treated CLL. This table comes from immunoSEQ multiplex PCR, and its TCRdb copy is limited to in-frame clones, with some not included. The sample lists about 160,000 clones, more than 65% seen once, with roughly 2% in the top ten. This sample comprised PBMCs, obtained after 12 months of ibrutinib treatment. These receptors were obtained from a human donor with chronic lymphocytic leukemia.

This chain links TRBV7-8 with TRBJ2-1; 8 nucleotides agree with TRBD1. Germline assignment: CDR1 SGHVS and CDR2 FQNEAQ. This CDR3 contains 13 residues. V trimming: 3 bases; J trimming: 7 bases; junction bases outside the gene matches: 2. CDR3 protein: CASSFDRGNEQFF. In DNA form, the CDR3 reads TGTGCCAGCAGCTTTGACAGGGGAAATGAGCAGTTCTTC.

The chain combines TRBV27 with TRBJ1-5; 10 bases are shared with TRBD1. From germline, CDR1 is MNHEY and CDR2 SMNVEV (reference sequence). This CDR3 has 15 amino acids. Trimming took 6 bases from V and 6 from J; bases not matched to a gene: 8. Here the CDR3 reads CASRATGGVPQPQHF. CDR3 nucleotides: TGTGCCAGCAGGGCGACAGGGGGCGTCCCTCAGCCCCAGCATTTT.

The CDR3 DNA reads TGTGCCAGCAGCGCCCGGGACTACAGCTCCTACGAGCAGTACTTC. Residues: CASSARDYSSYEQYF. The chain is built from TRBV9 and TRBJ2-7; 7 bases line up with TRBD2. Germline lookup yields CDR1 SGDLS and CDR2 YYNGEE. This CDR3 region has 15 residues. The ends lost 3 bases at V and 0 bases at J; junction bases unmatched: 6.

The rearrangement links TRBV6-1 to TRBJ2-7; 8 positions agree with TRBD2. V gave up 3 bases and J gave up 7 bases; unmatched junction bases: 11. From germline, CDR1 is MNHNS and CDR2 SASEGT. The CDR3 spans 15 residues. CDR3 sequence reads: CASSESGGGGLEQYF. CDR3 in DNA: TGTGCCAGCAGTGAGTCGGGAGGGGGAGGTTTAGAGCAGTACTTC.

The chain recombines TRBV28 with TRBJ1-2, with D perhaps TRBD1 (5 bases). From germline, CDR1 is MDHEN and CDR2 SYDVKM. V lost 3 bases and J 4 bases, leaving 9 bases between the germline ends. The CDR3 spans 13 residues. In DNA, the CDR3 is TGTGCCAGCAGTTTGGGCAGGGCCTATGGCTACACCTTC. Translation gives CASSLGRAYGYTF.

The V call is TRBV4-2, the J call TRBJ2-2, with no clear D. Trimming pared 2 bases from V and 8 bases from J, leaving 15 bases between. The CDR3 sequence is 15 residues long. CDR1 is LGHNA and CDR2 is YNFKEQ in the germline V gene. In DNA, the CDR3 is TGTGCCAGCAGCCAACGTCACTCCCAGATAGGGGAGCTGTTTTTT. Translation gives CASSQRHSQIGELFF.

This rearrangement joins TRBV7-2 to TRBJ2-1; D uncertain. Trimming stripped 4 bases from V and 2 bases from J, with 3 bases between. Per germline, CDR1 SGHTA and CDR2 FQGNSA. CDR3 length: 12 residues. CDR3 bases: TGTGCCAGCAGCTCTCCCTACAATGAGCAGTTCTTC. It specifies CASSSPYNEQFF.

CDR3 region: CASSPLGAGNIQYF. In DNA, the CDR3 is TGTGCCAGCAGCCCTTTGGGGGCGGGGAACATTCAGTACTTC. J is TRBJ2-4 and V is TRBV5-4; tentatively, D is TRBD1 or TRBD2 (6 bases each). V was shortened by 4 bases and J by 7 bases, with 15 bases between the two germline ends. Germline V gene sequence: CDR1 SGHNT, CDR2 YYREEE (reference sequence). There are 14 residues in the CDR3.

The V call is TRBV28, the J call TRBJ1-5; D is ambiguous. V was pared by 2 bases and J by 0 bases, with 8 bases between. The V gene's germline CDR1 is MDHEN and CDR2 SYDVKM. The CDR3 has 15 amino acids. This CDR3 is CASSLGGFSNQPQHF. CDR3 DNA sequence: TGTGCCAGCAGTTTAGGTGGGTTTAGCAATCAGCCCCAGCATTTT.

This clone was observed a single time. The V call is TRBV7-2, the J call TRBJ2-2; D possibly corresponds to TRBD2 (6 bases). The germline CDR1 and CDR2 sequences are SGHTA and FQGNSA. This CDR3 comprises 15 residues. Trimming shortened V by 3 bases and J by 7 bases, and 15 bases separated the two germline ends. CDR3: CASSFPGLTGGELFF. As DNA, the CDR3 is TGTGCCAGCAGCTTTCCGGGACTGACCGGCGGGGAGCTGTTTTTT. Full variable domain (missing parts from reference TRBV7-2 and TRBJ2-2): GAGVSQSPSNKVTEKGKDVELRCDPISGHTALYWYRQSLGQGLEFLIYFQGNSAPDKSGLPSDRFSAERTGGSVSTLTIQRTQQEDSAVYLCASSFPGLTGGELFFGEGSRLTVL.

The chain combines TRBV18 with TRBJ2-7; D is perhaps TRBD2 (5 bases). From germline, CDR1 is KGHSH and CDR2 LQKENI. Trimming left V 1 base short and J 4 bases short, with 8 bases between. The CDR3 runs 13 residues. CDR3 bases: TGTGCCAGCTCACCACAAGAGGGATACGAGCAGTACTTC. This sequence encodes CASSPQEGYEQYF.

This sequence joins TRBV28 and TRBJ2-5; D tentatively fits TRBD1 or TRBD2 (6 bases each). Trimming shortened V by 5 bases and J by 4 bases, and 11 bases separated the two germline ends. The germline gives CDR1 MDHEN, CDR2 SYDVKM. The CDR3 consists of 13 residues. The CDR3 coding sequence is TGTGCCAGCAGTAAGGGGGGAGGAGAGACCCAGTACTTC. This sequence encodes CASSKGGGETQYF.

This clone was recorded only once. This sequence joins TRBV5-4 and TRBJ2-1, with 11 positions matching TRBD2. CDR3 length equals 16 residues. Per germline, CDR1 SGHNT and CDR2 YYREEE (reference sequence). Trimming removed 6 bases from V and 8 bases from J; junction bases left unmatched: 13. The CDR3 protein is CASNLRTSGSGDEQFF. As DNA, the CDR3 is TGTGCCAGCAACCTGAGAACTAGCGGGAGTGGAGATGAGCAGTTCTTC.

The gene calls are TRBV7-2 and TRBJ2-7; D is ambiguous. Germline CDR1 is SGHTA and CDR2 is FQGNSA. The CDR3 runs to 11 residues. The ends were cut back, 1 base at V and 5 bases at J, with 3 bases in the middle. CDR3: CASSLGDEQYF. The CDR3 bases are TGTGCCAGCAGCTTAGGGGACGAGCAGTACTTC. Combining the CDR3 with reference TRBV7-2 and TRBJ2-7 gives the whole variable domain GAGVSQSPSNKVTEKGKDVELRCDPISGHTALYWYRQSLGQGLEFLIYFQGNSAPDKSGLPSDRFSAERTGGSVSTLTIQRTQQEDSAVYLCASSLGDEQYFGPGTRLTVT.

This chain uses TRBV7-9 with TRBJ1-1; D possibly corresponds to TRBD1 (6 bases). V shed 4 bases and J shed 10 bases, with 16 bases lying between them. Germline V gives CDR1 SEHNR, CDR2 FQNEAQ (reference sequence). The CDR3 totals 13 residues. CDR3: CASSSRGGEAAFF. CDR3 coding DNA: TGTGCCAGCAGCTCTCGGGGGGGCGAGGCAGCTTTCTTT.

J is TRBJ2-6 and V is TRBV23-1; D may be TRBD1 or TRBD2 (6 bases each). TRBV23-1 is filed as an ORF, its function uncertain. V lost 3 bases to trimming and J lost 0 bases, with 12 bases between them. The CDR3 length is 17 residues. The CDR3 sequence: CASSQGEGGSGANVLTF. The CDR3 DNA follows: TGCGCCAGCAGTCAGGGTGAGGGGGGCTCTGGGGCCAACGTCCTGACTTTC.

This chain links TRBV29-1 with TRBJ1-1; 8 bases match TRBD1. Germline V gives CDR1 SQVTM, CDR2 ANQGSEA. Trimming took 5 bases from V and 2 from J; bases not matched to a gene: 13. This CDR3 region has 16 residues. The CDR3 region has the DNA TGCAGCGTTCGGTACGCGGCAGGGGGCGATAACACTGAAGCTTTCTTT. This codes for CSVRYAAGGDNTEAFF.

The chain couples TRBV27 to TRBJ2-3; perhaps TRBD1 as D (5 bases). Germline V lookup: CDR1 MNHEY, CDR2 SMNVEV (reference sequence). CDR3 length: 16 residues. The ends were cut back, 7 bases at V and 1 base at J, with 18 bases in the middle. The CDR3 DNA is TGTGCCAGCACCACCCAGGGAATCATTGGCACAGATACGCAGTATTTT. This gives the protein CASTTQGIIGTDTQYF.

CDR3 residues: CASSLDRVQETQYF. DNA for the CDR3: TGTGCCAGCAGCTTAGACAGGGTCCAAGAGACCCAGTACTTC. V is TRBV7-2 and J is TRBJ2-5; possibly TRBD1 for D (6 bases). This CDR3 is 14 amino acids long. V lost 1 base and J lost 1, with 7 bases in between. CDR1 SGHTA and CDR2 FQGNSA come from the germline V gene. Looking up the rest from reference TRBV7-2 and TRBJ2-5 gives the full variable domain: GAGVSQSPSNKVTEKGKDVELRCDPISGHTALYWYRQSLGQGLEFLIYFQGNSAPDKSGLPSDRFSAERTGGSVSTLTIQRTQQEDSAVYLCASSLDRVQETQYFGPGTRLLVL.

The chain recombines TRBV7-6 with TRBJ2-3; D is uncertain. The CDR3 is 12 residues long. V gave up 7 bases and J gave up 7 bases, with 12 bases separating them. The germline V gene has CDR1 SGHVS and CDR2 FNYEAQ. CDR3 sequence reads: CASTKGLYTQYF. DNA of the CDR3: TGTGCCAGCACCAAAGGGCTATATACGCAGTATTTT. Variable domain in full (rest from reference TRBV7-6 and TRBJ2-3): GAGVSQSPRYKVTKRGQDVALRCDPISGHVSLYWYRQALGQGPEFLTYFNYEAQQDKSGLPNDRFSAERPEGSISTLTIQRTEQRDSAMYRCASTKGLYTQYFGPGTRLTVL.

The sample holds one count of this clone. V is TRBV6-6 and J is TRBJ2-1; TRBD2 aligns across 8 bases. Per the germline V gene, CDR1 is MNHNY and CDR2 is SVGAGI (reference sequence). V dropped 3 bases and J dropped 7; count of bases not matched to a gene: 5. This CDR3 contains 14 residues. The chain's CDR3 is CASSYRGGQNEQFF. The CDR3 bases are TGTGCCAGCAGTTATCGGGGGGGCCAGAATGAGCAGTTCTTC.

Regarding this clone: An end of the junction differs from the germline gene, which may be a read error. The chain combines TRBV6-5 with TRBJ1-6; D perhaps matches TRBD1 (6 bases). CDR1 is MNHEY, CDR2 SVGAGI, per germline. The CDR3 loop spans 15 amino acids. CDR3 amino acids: CASTYSGAGGSPLHF. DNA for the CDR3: TGTGCCAGCACTTACTCAGGGGCGGGGGGTTCACCCCTCCACTTT.